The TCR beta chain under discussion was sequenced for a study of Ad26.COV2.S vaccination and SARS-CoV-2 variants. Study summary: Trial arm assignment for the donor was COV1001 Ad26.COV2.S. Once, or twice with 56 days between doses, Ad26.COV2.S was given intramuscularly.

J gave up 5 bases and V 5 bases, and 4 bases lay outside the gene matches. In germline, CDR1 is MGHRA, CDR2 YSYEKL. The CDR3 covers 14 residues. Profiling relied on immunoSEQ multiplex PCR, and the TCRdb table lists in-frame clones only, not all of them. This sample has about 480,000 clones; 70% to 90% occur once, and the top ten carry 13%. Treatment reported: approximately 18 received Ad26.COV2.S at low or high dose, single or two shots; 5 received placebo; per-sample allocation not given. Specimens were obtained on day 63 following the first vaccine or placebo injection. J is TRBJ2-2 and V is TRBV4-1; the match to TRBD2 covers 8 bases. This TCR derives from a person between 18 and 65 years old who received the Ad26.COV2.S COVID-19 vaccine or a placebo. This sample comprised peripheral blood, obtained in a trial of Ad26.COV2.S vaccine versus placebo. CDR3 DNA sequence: TGCGCCAGCAGCGGACTAGCCCTGACCGGGGAGCTGTTTTTT. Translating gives CASSGLALTGELFF.